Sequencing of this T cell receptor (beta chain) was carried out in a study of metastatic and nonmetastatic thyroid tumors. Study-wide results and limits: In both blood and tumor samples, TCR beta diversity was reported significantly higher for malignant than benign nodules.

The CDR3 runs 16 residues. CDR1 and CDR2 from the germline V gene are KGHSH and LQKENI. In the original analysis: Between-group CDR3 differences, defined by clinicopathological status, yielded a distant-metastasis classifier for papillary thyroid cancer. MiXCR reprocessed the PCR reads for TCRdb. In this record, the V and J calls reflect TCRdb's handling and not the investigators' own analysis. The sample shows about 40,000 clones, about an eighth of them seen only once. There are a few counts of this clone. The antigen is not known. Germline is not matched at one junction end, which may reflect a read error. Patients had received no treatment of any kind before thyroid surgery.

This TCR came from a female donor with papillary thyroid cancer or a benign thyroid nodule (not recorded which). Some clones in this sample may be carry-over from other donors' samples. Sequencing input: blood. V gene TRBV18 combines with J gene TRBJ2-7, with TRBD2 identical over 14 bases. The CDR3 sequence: CASSPQRLAGGSERYF. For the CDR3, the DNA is TGTGCCAGCTCACCACAACGACTAGCGGGAGGGTCCGAGCGGTACTTC.